The 7 T cell receptor beta chains in this list originate from one sample, sequenced in a study of blood T cells in healthy people across ages. The use of a sample-barcoded 5' primer and a J-beta primer mix characterized a second PCR of roughly 6 to 11 cycles. One entry per CDR3 protein results from TCRdb running MiXCR on the 5' RACE reads. The sample carries about 1.4 million distinct CDR3 sequences, roughly 64% recorded once. Sample: blood. The receptors were sampled from a young man in good health.

This clonotype came up a few times. The V gene is TRBV20-1, the J gene TRBJ1-4; the D gene is possibly TRBD1 (5 bases). Germline V lookup: CDR1 DFQATT, CDR2 SNEGSKA (reference sequence). V lost 3 bases to trimming and J lost 2 bases, with 7 bases between them. The length of the CDR3 is 13 residues. The CDR3 sequence: CSASQGTNEKLFF. The CDR3 bases are TGCAGTGCTAGTCAGGGTACTAATGAAAAACTGTTTTTT.

In this sample, this clonotype turned up once. The chain is built from TRBV11-1 and TRBJ1-2; D remains unclear. The V end was cut by 6 bases, the J end by 8 bases, with 16 bases between. The CDR3 totals 13 residues. Germline values: CDR1 SGHAT, CDR2 FQDESV (reference sequence). For the CDR3, the DNA is TGTGCCAGCAGTTTACCCTGGCGGGAAGGCTACACCTTC. Translation gives CASSLPWREGYTF.

Only one count was recorded for this clonotype. This chain uses TRBV6-2 or TRBV6-3 with TRBJ2-5; the match to TRBD1 covers 7 bases. Germline assignment: CDR1 MNHEY and CDR2 SVGEGT. V lost 6 bases to trimming and J lost 1 base; unmatched junction nucleotides: 5. This CDR3 region has 14 residues. CDR3 nucleotides: TGTGCCAGCAGCATCCGGGACAGCCAAGAGACCCAGTACTTC. Translation gives CASSIRDSQETQYF.

This clonotype was picked up a small number of times. The CDR3 loop is CASSEVGGNYEQYF. CDR3 bases: TGTGCCAGCAGTGAAGTCGGGGGGAACTACGAGCAGTACTTC. The chain links TRBV25-1 to TRBJ2-7; 7 positions match TRBD2. With V trimmed by 2 bases and J by 3 bases, 4 bases remained unmatched. The CDR3 loop spans 14 amino acids. The germline gives CDR1 MGHDK, CDR2 SYGVNS.

The count of this clonotype is one. A read error may explain this, as a much larger clone is one base away. V gene TRBV2 combines with J gene TRBJ2-5, with TRBD2 matching 11 bases. The germline gives CDR1 SNHLY, CDR2 FYNNEI. The CDR3 is 18 residues long. V gave up 1 base and J gave up 11 bases; unmatched junction bases: 18. CDR3 sequence (DNA): TGTGCCAGCAGTGAAGTAGGTAGCGGGAGGGCCGGGGCCAATGAGCAGTACTTC. It translates to CASSEVGSGRAGANEQYF.

This chain links TRBV15 with TRBJ1-5; no clear D gene. The V and J ends lost 0 bases and 3 bases respectively, with 9 bases between them. Germline V gene data show CDR1 as LNHNV and CDR2 as YYDKDF (reference sequence). CDR3 size: 15 residues. DNA of the CDR3: TGTGCCACCAGCAGAGATAAGGGATACAATCAGCCCCAGCATTTT. This encodes CATSRDKGYNQPQHF.

This clonotype has a single count. The rearrangement joins TRBV29-1 to TRBJ1-2, with 8 bases aligning to TRBD1. Per the germline V gene, CDR1 is SQVTM and CDR2 is ANQGSEA. V lost 5 bases, J lost 5 bases, and 4 bases stayed unmatched. This CDR3 spans 12 amino acids. Here the CDR3 DNA reads TGCAGCGTTACCGACAGGGGTTATGGCTACACCTTC. It is translated as CSVTDRGYGYTF.